This TCR beta chain was found in a study of identifying expanded T cells in peripheral blood. Study findings and constraints: Across healthy donors, higher total template counts meant significantly greater approximately 2-week count variance. Technical replicates showed roughly 1.2 changed clones; approximately 2 weeks 15 to 20; four weeks 19.

Healthy donors had no documented immune events, such as infections, while sampled. TCRdb keeps only in-frame clones here, not all; method: immunoSEQ multiplex PCR. This sample has 85,000 to 90,000 clones, with more than 75% found just once. A remark on this clone: The target antigen is unknown.

The germline V gene has CDR1 GTSNPN and CDR2 SVGIG (reference sequence). Unmatched junction bases numbered 10, after V lost 1 base and J lost 5 bases. This CDR3 comprises 15 residues. The sequenced sample was blood. This receptor was obtained from a person between 18 and 75 years old in good health. The chain uses TRBV30 and TRBJ2-5; 7 nucleotides align to TRBD1. CDR3 sequence reads: CAWSALTGWGETQYF. The CDR3 DNA sequence: TGTGCCTGGAGTGCCCTGACAGGGTGGGGGGAGACCCAGTACTTC.